The 25 T cell receptor beta chains presented below share a single source sample, sequenced in a study of T cell responses to AZD1222 COVID-19 vaccine. Some clones are missing from TCRdb's copy, which holds only in-frame ones; the method was immunoSEQ multiplex PCR. The sample has 70,000 or so clones; around 86% are singletons. The sequencing here drew on peripheral blood, taken on day 0 of AZD1222 vaccination. The receptors here all came from an adult in good health.

This chain joins TRBV3-1 (or the pseudogene TRBV3-2) and TRBJ1-2; TRBD1 is a possible D gene (5 bases). The germline V and J ends were trimmed by 2 bases and 6 bases, with 13 bases remaining between them. The CDR3 totals 14 residues. Germline CDR1 and CDR2: LGHDT and YNNKEL (reference sequence). The CDR3 region is CASSQQGSENGYTF. CDR3 sequence (DNA): TGTGCCAGCAGCCAACAGGGTTCGGAAAATGGCTACACCTTC.

V and J are TRBV6-5 and TRBJ2-2; D remains unclear. The germline V gene encodes CDR1 MNHEY and CDR2 SVGAGI. With 4 bases removed from V and 8 bases from J, the gap between germline ends came to 11 bases. This CDR3 is 13 amino acids long. Here the CDR3 reads CASSSIRRGELFF. CDR3 bases: TGTGCCAGCAGTTCAATTCGCCGGGGGGAGCTGTTTTTT.

The CDR3 nucleotides are TGTGCCAGCAGCTCTCCCCCGAGCGGACAAGAGACCCAGTACTTC. Protein sequence: CASSSPPSGQETQYF. The genes are TRBV7-6 and TRBJ2-5; tentative D call: TRBD2 (5 bases). Germline V CDR1 and CDR2: SGHVS, FNYEAQ. CDR3 size: 15 residues. The V end was cut by 4 bases, the J end by 2 bases, with 14 bases between.

The V and J genes are TRBV10-2 and TRBJ1-2; 9 bases line up with TRBD1. V dropped 4 bases and J dropped 8; count of bases not matched to a gene: 14. The CDR3 length is 16 residues. From germline, CDR1 is WSHSY and CDR2 SAAADI. CDR3 protein: CASSGSTPGQGGGYTF. CDR3 nucleotide sequence: TGCGCCAGCAGTGGCAGTACACCGGGACAGGGAGGCGGCTACACCTTC.

The V and J genes are TRBV12-3 or TRBV12-4 and TRBJ1-1, with 8 bases aligning to TRBD1. This CDR3 contains 13 residues. V was pared by 8 bases and J by 4 bases, with 6 bases of the junction left unmatched. The CDR3 reads CASSVDRATEAFF. CDR3 DNA sequence: TGTGCCAGCTCCGTGGACAGGGCCACTGAAGCTTTCTTT.

The chain joins TRBV7-6 to TRBJ2-7; D assignment may be TRBD1 or TRBD2 (5 bases each). Trimming shortened V by 0 bases and J by 4 bases, and 10 bases separated the two germline ends. Germline V gives CDR1 SGHVS, CDR2 FNYEAQ. The CDR3 runs to 14 residues. The CDR3 DNA reads TGTGCCAGCAGCTTAGCGGGGGATAATTACGAGCAGTACTTC. Translating it yields CASSLAGDNYEQYF.

The chain combines TRBV2 with TRBJ2-7, with D maybe TRBD2 (6 bases). Germline CDR1 SNHLY, CDR2 FYNNEI. This CDR3 spans 14 amino acids. V dropped 7 bases and J dropped 0 bases, with 13 bases sitting between them. The DNA for the CDR3 is TGTGCCAGCAAGGGGAGGACCAGCTCCTACGAGCAGTACTTC. It codes for CASKGRTSSYEQYF.

This sequence joins TRBV6-5 and TRBJ1-5; D unresolved. Per germline, CDR1 MNHEY and CDR2 SVGAGI. The CDR3 length is 12 residues. V dropped 5 bases and J dropped 0 bases, with 2 bases sitting between them. The CDR3 bases are TGTGCCAGCAGTCTTAGCAATCAGCCCCAGCATTTT. Amino acids: CASSLSNQPQHF.

The chain links TRBV18 to TRBJ1-5, with 8 bases fitting TRBD1. The length of the CDR3 is 15 residues. J gave up 2 bases and V 1 base, and 1 base lay outside the gene matches. Germline assignment: CDR1 KGHSH and CDR2 LQKENI. The CDR3 is CASSPQTGGNQPQHF. For the CDR3, the DNA is TGTGCCAGCTCACCACAGACAGGGGGCAATCAGCCCCAGCATTTT.

V gene TRBV15 combines with J gene TRBJ1-2; tentative D call: TRBD1 (5 bases). The CDR3 length is 14 residues. Germline lookup yields CDR1 LNHNV and CDR2 YYDKDF (reference sequence). V dropped 0 bases and J dropped 4 bases, with 9 bases sitting between them. The CDR3 reads CATSRDTGTYGYTF. For the CDR3, the DNA is TGTGCCACCAGCAGAGATACCGGGACCTATGGCTACACCTTC.

This chain joins TRBV5-1 and TRBJ1-1; D gene uncertain. This CDR3 has 14 amino acids. From germline, CDR1 is SGHRS and CDR2 YFSETQ. Trimming took 4 bases from V and 0 from J, leaving 10 bases between them. The CDR3 sequence: CASSVGYMNTEAFF. The CDR3 bases are TGCGCCAGCAGCGTGGGGTACATGAACACTGAAGCTTTCTTT.

V and J are TRBV4-3 and TRBJ2-1, with 7 bases lining up with TRBD1. Germline lookup yields CDR1 LGHNA and CDR2 YSLEER. The CDR3 loop spans 16 amino acids. The V gene end was trimmed by 0 bases and the J gene end by 0 bases; junction bases not matched to a gene: 2. The CDR3 spells CASSQEGQLSYNEQFF. CDR3 nucleotides: TGCGCCAGCAGCCAAGAGGGACAGCTCTCCTACAATGAGCAGTTCTTC.

The V call is TRBV6-5, the J call TRBJ1-1; D is ambiguous. V lost 6 bases to trimming and J lost 0 bases, with 11 bases between them. CDR3 size: 14 residues. The germline V gene encodes CDR1 MNHEY and CDR2 SVGAGI. CDR3 bases: TGTGCCAGCAGGGAGCCGGCAGTGAACACTGAAGCTTTCTTT. Translating it yields CASREPAVNTEAFF.

V and J are TRBV11-3 and TRBJ2-2; 11 nucleotides align to TRBD1. The CDR3 totals 19 residues. Germline loops: CDR1 SGHNT, CDR2 YENEEA. V lost 5 bases and J lost 5; bases outside the gene matches: 16. CDR3 DNA: TGTGCCAGCAGCCCAGGAATTAGGACAGGGGGCGCGAGGACCGGGGAGCTGTTTTTT. Its translation is CASSPGIRTGGARTGELFF. Filled out from reference TRBV11-3 and TRBJ2-2, the complete variable domain reads EAGVVQSPRYKIIEKKQPVAFWCNPISGHNTLYWYLQNLGQGPELLIRYENEEAVDDSQLPKDRFSAERLKGVDSTLKIQPAELGDSAVYLCASSPGIRTGGARTGELFFGEGSRLTVL.

The rearrangement joins TRBV7-9 to TRBJ2-1; no reliable D call. V lost 3 bases and J 9 bases, leaving 6 bases between the germline ends. The V gene's germline CDR1 is SEHNR and CDR2 FQNEAQ (reference sequence). This CDR3 spans 11 amino acids. The CDR3 here is CASSFFSEQFF. CDR3 nucleotides: TGTGCCAGCAGCTTTTTCAGTGAGCAGTTCTTC.

This clone was detected only once. The V and J genes are TRBV7-8 and TRBJ2-3; TRBD1 aligns across 8 bases. V trimming: 3 bases; J trimming: 1 base; junction bases outside the gene matches: 3. Germline V CDR1 and CDR2: SGHVS, FQNEAQ. This CDR3 is built from 15 residues. The CDR3: CASSFDRGGTDTQYF. The CDR3 nucleotides read TGTGCCAGCAGCTTTGACAGGGGTGGCACAGATACGCAGTATTTT.

This chain connects TRBV27 to TRBJ2-1, with a possible D match to TRBD1 (5 bases). The CDR3 totals 14 residues. Germline V gene sequence: CDR1 MNHEY, CDR2 SMNVEV (reference sequence). V lost 5 bases and J lost 7, with 15 bases in between. The CDR3 is CASSPMGQMNEQFF. In DNA form, the CDR3 reads TGTGCCAGCAGTCCAATGGGGCAGATGAATGAGCAGTTCTTC.

This sequence joins TRBV2 and TRBJ1-2; 9 nucleotides agree with TRBD1. The CDR3 loop spans 14 amino acids. Germline V lookup: CDR1 SNHLY, CDR2 FYNNEI. The junction had 8 bases not matched to a gene; V was cut back by 5 bases and J by 7 bases. In DNA, the CDR3 is TGTGCCAGCAGTCTACTGACAGGGGGTGGTGGCTACACCTTC. Encoded protein: CASSLLTGGGGYTF. Complete variable domain (other parts from reference TRBV2 and TRBJ1-2): EPEVTQTPSHQVTQMGQEVILRCVPISNHLYFYWYRQILGQKVEFLVSFYNNEISEKSEIFDDQFSVERPDGSNFTLKIRSTKLEDSAMYFCASSLLTGGGGYTFGSGTRLTVV.

This chain links TRBV3-1 (or the pseudogene TRBV3-2) with TRBJ1-4; 7 nucleotides line up with TRBD1. The CDR3 totals 16 residues. Germline V gene data show CDR1 as LGHDT and CDR2 as YNNKEL (reference sequence). J lost 8 bases, V lost 4 bases, and 13 bases had no gene match. CDR3 region: CASSPGQAGVKEKLFF. The CDR3 coding sequence is TGTGCCAGCAGCCCCGGACAGGCCGGGGTAAAGGAAAAACTGTTTTTT.

As DNA, the CDR3 is TGTGCCTGGAGGGCAGGGAGTTTCTATGGCTACACCTTC. Translating gives CAWRAGSFYGYTF. J is TRBJ1-2 and V is TRBV30; tentatively, D is TRBD1 (5 bases). CDR1 and CDR2 from the germline V gene are GTSNPN and SVGIG (reference sequence). The CDR3 consists of 13 residues. Trimming shortened V by 3 bases and J by 4 bases, and 12 bases separated the two germline ends.

The sample holds one count of this clone. CDR3 amino acids: CASRDRASNSPLHF. For the CDR3, the DNA is TGTGCCAGCAGGGACAGGGCTTCAAATTCACCCCTCCACTTT. The chain recombines TRBV5-6 with TRBJ1-6; 8 bases fit TRBD1. V was clipped by 5 bases and J by 7 bases; unmatched bases: 5. The CDR3 length is 14 residues. Per germline, CDR1 SGHDT and CDR2 YYEEEE. The variable domain in full, with the rest retrieved from reference TRBV5-6 and TRBJ1-6, is DAGVTQSPTHLIKTRGQQVTLRCSPKSGHDTVSWYQQALGQGPQFIFQYYEEEERQRGNFPDRFSGHQFPNYSSELNVNALLLGDSALYLCASRDRASNSPLHFGNGTRLTVT.

This rearrangement joins TRBV7-9 to TRBJ2-7; 7 bases are shared with TRBD1. The V and J ends lost 1 base and 3 bases, in that order; junction bases with no gene match: 6. The CDR3 has 15 amino acids. Looked up from germline, CDR1 is SEHNR and CDR2 is FQNEAQ (reference sequence). The chain's CDR3 is CASSLGTGAYYEQYF. The DNA for the CDR3 is TGTGCCAGCAGCTTAGGGACAGGAGCTTACTACGAGCAGTACTTC.

The chain recombines TRBV4-1 with TRBJ2-1; 11 bases are a match to TRBD2. The CDR3 runs 17 residues. With V trimmed by 0 bases and J by 4 bases, 5 bases remained unmatched. The germline V gene encodes CDR1 MGHRA and CDR2 YSYEKL. Here the CDR3 DNA reads TGCGCCAGCAGCCAAGACCCTCGACTAGCGGGATACAATGAGCAGTTCTTC. This codes for CASSQDPRLAGYNEQFF.

The J gene is TRBJ1-5, the V gene TRBV19; tentative D call: TRBD1 (6 bases). The CDR3 sequence is 16 residues long. V was trimmed by 5 bases and J by 7 bases, leaving 21 bases between them. Germline values: CDR1 LNHDA, CDR2 SQIVND (reference sequence). DNA of the CDR3: TGTGCCAGTAGTTCTTTTGTATCGGGGGGCGGCCAGCCCCAGCATTTT. Its protein product is CASSSFVSGGGQPQHF.

J is TRBJ2-3 and V is TRBV11-2, with no clear D. CDR1 SGHAT and CDR2 FQNNGV come from the germline V gene. V gave up 2 bases and J gave up 0 bases, with 3 bases separating them. The CDR3 runs to 13 residues. The CDR3: CASSLYSTDTQYF. For the CDR3, the DNA is TGTGCCAGCAGCTTATACAGCACAGATACGCAGTATTTT.